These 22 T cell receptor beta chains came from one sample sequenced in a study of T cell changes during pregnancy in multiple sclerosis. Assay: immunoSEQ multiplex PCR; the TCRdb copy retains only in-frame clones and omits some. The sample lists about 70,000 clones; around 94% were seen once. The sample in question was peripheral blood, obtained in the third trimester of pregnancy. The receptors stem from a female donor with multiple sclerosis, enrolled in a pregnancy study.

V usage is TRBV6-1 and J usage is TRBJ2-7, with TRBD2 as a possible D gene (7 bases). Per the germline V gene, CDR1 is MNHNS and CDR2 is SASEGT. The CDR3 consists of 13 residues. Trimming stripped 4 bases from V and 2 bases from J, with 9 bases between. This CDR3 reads CASSAGGPYEQYF. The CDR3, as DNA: TGTGCCAGCAGTGCCGGGGGGCCCTACGAGCAGTACTTC.

The CDR3 here is CATQDRFNQPQHF. The CDR3 DNA reads TGTGCCACCCAGGACAGGTTCAATCAGCCCCAGCATTTT. The chain couples TRBV10-3 to TRBJ1-5, with 7 bases that match TRBD1. Unmatched junction bases numbered 6, after V lost 10 bases and J lost 3 bases. The germline gives CDR1 ENHRY, CDR2 SYGVKD. The CDR3 is 13 amino acids.

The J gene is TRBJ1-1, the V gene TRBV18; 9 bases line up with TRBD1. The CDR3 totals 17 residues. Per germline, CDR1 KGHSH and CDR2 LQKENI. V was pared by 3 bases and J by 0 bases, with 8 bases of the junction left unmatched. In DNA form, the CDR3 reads TGTGCCAGCTCACCGTCCGGGACAGGGCTTATGAACACTGAAGCTTTCTTT. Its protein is CASSPSGTGLMNTEAFF. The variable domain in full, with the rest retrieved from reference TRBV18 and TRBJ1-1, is NAGVMQNPRHLVRRRGQEARLRCSPMKGHSHVYWYRQLPEEGLKFMVYLQKENIIDESGMPKERFSAEFPKEGPSILRIQQVVRGDSAAYFCASSPSGTGLMNTEAFFGQGTRLTVV.

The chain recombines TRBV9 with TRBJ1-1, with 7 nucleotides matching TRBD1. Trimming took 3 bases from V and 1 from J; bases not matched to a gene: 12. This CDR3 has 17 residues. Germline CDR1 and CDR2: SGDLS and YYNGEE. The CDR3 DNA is TGTGCCAGCAGCGGGGGTCGTAGACAGGGCCCGAACACTGAAGCTTTCTTT. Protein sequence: CASSGGRRQGPNTEAFF.

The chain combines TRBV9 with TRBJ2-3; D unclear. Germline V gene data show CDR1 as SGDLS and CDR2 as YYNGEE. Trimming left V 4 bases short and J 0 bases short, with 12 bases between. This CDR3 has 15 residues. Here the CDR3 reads CASSPHPRSTDTQYF. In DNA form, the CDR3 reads TGTGCCAGCAGCCCCCACCCCAGAAGCACAGATACGCAGTATTTT.

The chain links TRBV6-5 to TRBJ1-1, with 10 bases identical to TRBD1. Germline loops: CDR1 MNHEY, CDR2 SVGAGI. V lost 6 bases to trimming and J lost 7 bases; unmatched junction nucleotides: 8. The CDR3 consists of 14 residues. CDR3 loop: CASSRGQGVSEAFF. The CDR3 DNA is TGTGCCAGCAGCCGAGGACAGGGGGTGAGTGAAGCTTTCTTT.

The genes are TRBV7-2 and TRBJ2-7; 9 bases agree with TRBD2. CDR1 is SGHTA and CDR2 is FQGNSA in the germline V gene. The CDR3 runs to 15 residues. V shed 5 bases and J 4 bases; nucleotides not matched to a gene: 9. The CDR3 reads CASSPRAGGPYEQYF. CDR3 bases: TGTGCCAGCAGCCCTCGGGCGGGGGGGCCTTACGAGCAGTACTTC.

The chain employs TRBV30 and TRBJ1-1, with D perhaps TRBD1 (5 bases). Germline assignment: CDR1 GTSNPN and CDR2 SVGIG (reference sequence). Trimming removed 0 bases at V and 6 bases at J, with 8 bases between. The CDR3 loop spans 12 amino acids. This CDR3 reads CAWSVGVPEAFF. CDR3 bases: TGTGCCTGGAGTGTAGGGGTCCCTGAAGCTTTCTTT. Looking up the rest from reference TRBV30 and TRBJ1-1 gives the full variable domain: SQTIHQWPATLVQPVGSPLSLECTVEGTSNPNLYWYRQAAGRGLQLLFYSVGIGQISSEVPQNLSASRPQDRQFILSSKKLLLSDSGFYLCAWSVGVPEAFFGQGTRLTVV.

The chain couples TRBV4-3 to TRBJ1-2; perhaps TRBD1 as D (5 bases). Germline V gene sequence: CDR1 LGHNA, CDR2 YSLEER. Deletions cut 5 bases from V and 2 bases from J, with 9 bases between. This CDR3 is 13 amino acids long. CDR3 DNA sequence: TGCGCCAGCAGCTGGTCAGGGAACTATGGCTACACCTTC. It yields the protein CASSWSGNYGYTF.

The chain's CDR3 is CASSPRTGGVDGYTF. Written as DNA, the CDR3 is TGTGCCAGCTCACCGAGGACAGGGGGTGTGGATGGCTACACCTTC. The chain carries TRBV18 and TRBJ1-2, with 10 bases lining up with TRBD1. This CDR3 has 15 residues. CDR1 and CDR2 (germline): KGHSH, LQKENI. The V gene end was trimmed by 3 bases and the J gene end by 6 bases; junction bases not matched to a gene: 7.

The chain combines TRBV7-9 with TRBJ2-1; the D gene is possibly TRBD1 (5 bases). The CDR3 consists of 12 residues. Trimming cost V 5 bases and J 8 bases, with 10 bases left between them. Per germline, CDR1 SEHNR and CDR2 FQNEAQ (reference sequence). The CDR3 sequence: CASSLQVDEQFF. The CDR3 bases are TGTGCCAGCAGCCTACAGGTTGATGAGCAGTTCTTC.

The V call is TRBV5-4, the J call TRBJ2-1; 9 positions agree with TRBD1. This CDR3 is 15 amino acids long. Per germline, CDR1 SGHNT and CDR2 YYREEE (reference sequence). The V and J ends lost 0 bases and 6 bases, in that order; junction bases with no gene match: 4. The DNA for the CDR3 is TGTGCCAGCAGCTTGGGGACAGGGGAGGGCAATGAGCAGTTCTTC. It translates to CASSLGTGEGNEQFF.

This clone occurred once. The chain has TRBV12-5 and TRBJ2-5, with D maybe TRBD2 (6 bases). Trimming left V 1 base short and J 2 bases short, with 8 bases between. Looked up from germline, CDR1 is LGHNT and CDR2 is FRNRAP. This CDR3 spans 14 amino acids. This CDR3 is CASGLEGRQETQYF. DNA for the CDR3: TGTGCTAGTGGTTTGGAGGGGAGGCAAGAGACCCAGTACTTC.

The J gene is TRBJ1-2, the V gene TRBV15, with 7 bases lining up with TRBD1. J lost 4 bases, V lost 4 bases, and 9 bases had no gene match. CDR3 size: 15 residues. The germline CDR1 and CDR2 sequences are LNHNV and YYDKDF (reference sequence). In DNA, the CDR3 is TGTGCCACCAGCACCTTCCGGACAGGCGCCTATGGCTACACCTTC. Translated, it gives CATSTFRTGAYGYTF.

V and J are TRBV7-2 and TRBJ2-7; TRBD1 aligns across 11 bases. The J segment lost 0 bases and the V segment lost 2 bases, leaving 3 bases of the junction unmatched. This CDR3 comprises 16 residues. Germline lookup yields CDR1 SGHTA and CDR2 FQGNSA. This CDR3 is CASSLNGQGASYEQYF. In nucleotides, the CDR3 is TGTGCCAGCAGCTTAAACGGACAGGGGGCCTCCTACGAGCAGTACTTC. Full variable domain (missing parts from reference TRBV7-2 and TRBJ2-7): GAGVSQSPSNKVTEKGKDVELRCDPISGHTALYWYRQSLGQGLEFLIYFQGNSAPDKSGLPSDRFSAERTGGSVSTLTIQRTQQEDSAVYLCASSLNGQGASYEQYFGPGTRLTVT.

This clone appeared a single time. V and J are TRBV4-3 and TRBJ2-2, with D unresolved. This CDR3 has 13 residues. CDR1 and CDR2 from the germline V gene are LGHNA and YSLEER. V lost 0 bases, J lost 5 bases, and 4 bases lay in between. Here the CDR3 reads CASSQDHTGELFF. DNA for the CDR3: TGCGCCAGCAGCCAAGATCATACCGGGGAGCTGTTTTTT.

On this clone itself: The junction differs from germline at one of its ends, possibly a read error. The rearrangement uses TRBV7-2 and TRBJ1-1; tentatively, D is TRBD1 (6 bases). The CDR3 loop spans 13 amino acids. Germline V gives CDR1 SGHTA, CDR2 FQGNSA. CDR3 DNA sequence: TGTGCCAGCAGCAGACAGGCCCTGCCTGACGCTTTCTTT. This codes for CASSRQALPDAFF.

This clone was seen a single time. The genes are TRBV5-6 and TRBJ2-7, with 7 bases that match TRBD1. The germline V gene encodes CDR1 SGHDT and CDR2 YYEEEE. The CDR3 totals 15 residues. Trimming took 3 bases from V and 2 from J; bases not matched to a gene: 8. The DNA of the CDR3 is TGTGCCAGCAGCTGGGGGAGCAGGGGGACCTACGAGCAGTACTTC. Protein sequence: CASSWGSRGTYEQYF.

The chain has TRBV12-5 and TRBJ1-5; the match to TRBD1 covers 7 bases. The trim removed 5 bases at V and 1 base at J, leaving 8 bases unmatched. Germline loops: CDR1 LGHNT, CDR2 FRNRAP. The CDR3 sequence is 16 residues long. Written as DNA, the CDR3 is TGTGCTAGTGGTCTCGGTTTGGGACAGAGCAATCAGCCCCAGCATTTT. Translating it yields CASGLGLGQSNQPQHF.

The CDR3 region is CASSLRGNTEAFF. The CDR3 nucleotides are TGTGCCAGCAGCTTGCGAGGGAACACTGAAGCTTTCTTT. The gene calls are TRBV5-4 and TRBJ1-1; D remains ambiguous. CDR1 and CDR2 from the germline V gene are SGHNT and YYREEE (reference sequence). Trimming left V 1 base short and J 1 base short, with 5 bases between. The CDR3 covers 13 residues.

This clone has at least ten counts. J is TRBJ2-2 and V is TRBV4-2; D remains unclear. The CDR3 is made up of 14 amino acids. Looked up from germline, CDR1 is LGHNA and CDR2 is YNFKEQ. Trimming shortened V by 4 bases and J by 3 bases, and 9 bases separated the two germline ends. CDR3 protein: CASSPVGDTGELFF. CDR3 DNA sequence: TGTGCCAGCAGCCCCGTGGGCGACACCGGGGAGCTGTTTTTT.

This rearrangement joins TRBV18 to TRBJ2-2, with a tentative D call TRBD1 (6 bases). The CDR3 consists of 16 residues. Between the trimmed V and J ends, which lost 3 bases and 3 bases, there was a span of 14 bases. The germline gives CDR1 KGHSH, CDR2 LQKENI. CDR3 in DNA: TGTGCCAGCTCACCTACTAGGGGGACGGACACCGGGGAGCTGTTTTTT. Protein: CASSPTRGTDTGELFF.